This paragraph covers one T cell receptor (beta chain) sequence. Methods used by the authors: Reference gene primers were amplified, and this amplification served to estimate nucleated cell counts. The data were produced by immunoSEQ multiplex PCR, yet TCRdb's version contains in-frame clones alone and is incomplete. V, J and clone size were drawn from that table, and D and trimming were deduced from the DNA. The sample includes around 260,000 clones, around nine tenths of them seen just once. These data are taken from a study of blood T cell repertoires in COVID-19. This TCR derives from a man aged 35 to 55 who had recovered from COVID-19. Sequenced input: peripheral blood.

CDR3 DNA: TGTGCCAGCTCACCTCCCGGGACAGGGTTGGCGATGAACACTGAAGCTTTCTTT. It yields the protein CASSPPGTGLAMNTEAFF. V usage is TRBV18 and J usage is TRBJ1-1, with TRBD1 identical over 9 bases. CDR1 and CDR2 from the germline V gene are KGHSH and LQKENI. The V gene end was trimmed by 3 bases and the J gene end by 0 bases; junction bases not matched to a gene: 11. This CDR3 region has 18 residues.